This is a list of T cell receptor beta chains from one sample in a study of T cells in Graves' hyperthyroidism and ophthalmopathy. Using its own MiXCR run on the multiplex PCR reads, TCRdb lists one record per CDR3 protein. The profile shows roughly 700,000 distinct CDR3 sequences, just over 35% of them singletons. The sample was blood. The receptors shown here come from a woman between 40 and 55 years old with Graves' hyperthyroidism. The conserved cysteine and the conserved F or W are not part of the CDR3 here.

j_call: TRBJ2-7; v_call: TRBV7-2; cdr3_aa: ASSPGQWSYEQY
j_call: TRBJ1-6; v_call: TRBV7-9; cdr3_aa: ASSLGVSSYNSPLH
j_call: TRBJ2-7; v_call: TRBV6-6; cdr3_aa: ASRLQDYEQY
j_call: TRBJ1-2; v_call: TRBV14; cdr3_aa: ASSQDSCNYGYT
j_call: TRBJ2-3; v_call: TRBV20-1; cdr3_aa: RGQSSTDTQY
j_call: TRBJ1-3; v_call: TRBV7-9; cdr3_aa: ASSSRSYGNTIY
j_call: TRBJ1-6; v_call: TRBV5-1; cdr3_aa: ASSQGATTGGIAHSPLH
j_call: TRBJ2-3; v_call: TRBV7-8; cdr3_aa: ASSSRLDTDTQY
j_call: TRBJ1-5; v_call: TRBV7-2; cdr3_aa: ASSLAAEQPQH
j_call: TRBJ2-7; v_call: TRBV7-9; cdr3_aa: ASSLTGLAGVGTYEQY
j_call: TRBJ1-2; v_call: TRBV5-5; cdr3_aa: ASSLVGGIYGYT
j_call: TRBJ2-5; v_call: TRBV12-3/TRBV12-4; cdr3_aa: ASSSGLAFQETQY
j_call: -; v_call: TRBV9; cdr3_aa: ASSVVDAGYNEQF
j_call: TRBJ2-3; v_call: TRBV11-3; cdr3_aa: ASSLLAGAGTDTQY
j_call: TRBJ1-1; v_call: TRBV9; cdr3_aa: ASSQFSTALMNTEAF
j_call: TRBJ1-5; v_call: TRBV20-1; cdr3_aa: SARDIRGTVNQPQH
j_call: TRBJ1-6; v_call: TRBV3-1; cdr3_aa: ASSQDASRDRVSPLH
j_call: TRBJ2-5; v_call: TRBV12-3/TRBV12-4; cdr3_aa: ASSPWVEGETQY
j_call: TRBJ1-1; v_call: TRBV11-2; cdr3_aa: ASSLGSPYTEAF
j_call: TRBJ1-4; v_call: TRBV7-2; cdr3_aa: ASSLSREAKLF
j_call: TRBJ1-2; v_call: TRBV7-3; cdr3_aa: ASSLKGGRGGYT
j_call: TRBJ2-5; v_call: TRBV11-2; cdr3_aa: ASSLRVQETQY
j_call: TRBJ1-2; v_call: TRBV2; cdr3_aa: ASSESLGQQVGYT
j_call: TRBJ2-2; v_call: TRBV2; cdr3_aa: ASSEWGPGELF
j_call: TRBJ1-1; v_call: TRBV25-1; cdr3_aa: ASRGENTEAF
j_call: TRBJ1-2; v_call: TRBV5-6; cdr3_aa: ASREQTLEYGYT
j_call: TRBJ2-2; v_call: TRBV6-2/TRBV6-3; cdr3_aa: ASRTTADRELF
j_call: TRBJ2-7; v_call: TRBV19; cdr3_aa: ASRSGDGGNYEQY
j_call: TRBJ1-2; v_call: TRBV19; cdr3_aa: ASSMWTGGIDGYT
j_call: TRBJ2-5; v_call: TRBV12-3/TRBV12-4; cdr3_aa: ASKAGQGQETQY
j_call: TRBJ2-3; v_call: TRBV9; cdr3_aa: ASSGLKTGQADTQY
j_call: TRBJ1-2; v_call: TRBV12-3/TRBV12-4; cdr3_aa: ASSLGGGNYGYT
j_call: TRBJ1-2; v_call: TRBV29-1; cdr3_aa: SVEATEGCGYT
j_call: TRBJ1-1; v_call: TRBV4-1; cdr3_aa: ASSHIGRKESEAF
j_call: TRBJ1-2; v_call: TRBV10-2; cdr3_aa: ASSPTPISGYT
j_call: TRBJ1-2; v_call: TRBV2; cdr3_aa: ASPGSNYGYT
j_call: TRBJ1-2; v_call: TRBV6-2/TRBV6-3; cdr3_aa: ASSLSLSSYT
j_call: TRBJ2-2; v_call: TRBV5-4; cdr3_aa: ASSALGVITAGELF
j_call: TRBJ2-1; v_call: TRBV7-9; cdr3_aa: ASSLVAQIVGYNEQF
j_call: TRBJ1-5; v_call: TRBV20-1; cdr3_aa: SAKDRGLSQPQH
j_call: TRBJ2-7; v_call: TRBV14; cdr3_aa: ASSHVGYEQY
j_call: TRBJ1-5; v_call: TRBV29-1; cdr3_aa: SVGGGTGGQPQH
j_call: TRBJ2-7; v_call: TRBV2; cdr3_aa: ASSDGTGLSFYEQY
j_call: TRBJ1-6; v_call: TRBV19; cdr3_aa: ASSIERQLH
j_call: TRBJ2-7; v_call: TRBV5-1; cdr3_aa: ASSEDRAYEQY